These 27 T cell receptor beta chains were all obtained from the same sample, sequenced in a study of OX40 agonist ivuxolimab in advanced cancers. Data came from immunoSEQ multiplex PCR; TCRdb stores just in-frame clones and leaves some out. In the table there are tens of thousands of clones, approximately 88% of which are singletons. The sequenced sample was CD4+ or CD8+ T cells sorted from blood, obtained in a trial of the OX40 agonist ivuxolimab. The source is an adult with an advanced solid tumor such as melanoma, head and neck, liver or kidney cancer.

The CDR3 DNA sequence: TGTGCCAGCAGTTTAATTACTAGCTCTGCCAAAAACATTCAGTACTTC. Protein sequence: CASSLITSSAKNIQYF. The chain joins TRBV28 to TRBJ2-4; possibly TRBD2 for D (6 bases). This CDR3 has 16 residues. Per the germline V gene, CDR1 is MDHEN and CDR2 is SYDVKM. Trimming stripped 2 bases from V and 1 base from J, with 12 bases between.

V gene TRBV5-4 combines with J gene TRBJ2-5; 9 bases fit TRBD2. V was clipped by 3 bases and J by 2 bases; unmatched bases: 2. This CDR3 has 14 residues. Per the germline V gene, CDR1 is SGHNT and CDR2 is YYREEE (reference sequence). The CDR3 sequence: CASSYGLAQETQYF. The CDR3, as DNA: TGTGCCAGCAGCTATGGACTAGCGCAAGAGACCCAGTACTTC.

V gene TRBV29-1 combines with J gene TRBJ1-2; no clear D. In germline, CDR1 is SQVTM, CDR2 ANQGSEA. Trimming shortened V by 6 bases and J by 3 bases, and 17 bases separated the two germline ends. CDR3 size: 14 residues. The CDR3 protein is CSVGAPQGYYGYTF. As DNA, the CDR3 is TGCAGCGTCGGAGCTCCCCAAGGCTACTATGGCTACACCTTC.

The rearrangement links TRBV28 to TRBJ1-2; the match to TRBD1 covers 7 bases. The CDR3 covers 15 residues. With V trimmed by 6 bases and J by 2 bases, 9 bases remained unmatched. Germline assignment: CDR1 MDHEN and CDR2 SYDVKM. The CDR3 nucleotides are TGTGCCAGCAGCCGATCGGACAGGCCCAACTATGGCTACACCTTC. It codes for CASSRSDRPNYGYTF.

This chain connects TRBV5-1 to TRBJ1-3; D call uncertain. Germline CDR1 SGHRS, CDR2 YFSETQ. V was cut by 0 bases and J by 3 bases, with 4 bases left in between. This CDR3 has 13 amino acids. The CDR3 DNA reads as TGCGCCAGCAGCTTGGGAGGTGGAAACACCATATATTTT. It is translated as CASSLGGGNTIYF.

There are a few counts of this clone. The rearrangement joins TRBV30 to TRBJ2-5; 14 bases match TRBD2. Germline CDR1 reads GTSNPN; CDR2 reads SVGIG (reference sequence). Losses at the gene ends were 8 bases for V and 4 bases for J; bases not matched to a gene: 9. The CDR3 is 15 residues long. DNA for the CDR3: TGTGCCAGCGATCCCGGGACTAGCGGGGGAGAGACCCAGTACTTC. This encodes CASDPGTSGGETQYF.

This sequence joins TRBV7-6 and TRBJ2-7, with D possibly TRBD2 on 6 matching bases. Germline loops: CDR1 SGHVS, CDR2 FNYEAQ. Trimming took 5 bases from V and 6 from J, leaving 14 bases between them. The length of the CDR3 is 13 residues. In DNA, the CDR3 is TGTGCCAGCAGCACCTCGGGGGTTAGCGAGCAGTACTTC. Translating gives CASSTSGVSEQYF.

The chain combines TRBV9 with TRBJ2-1, with 7 bases fitting TRBD2. Trimming at V came to 0 bases and at J to 2 bases, leaving 2 bases not matched to a gene. The CDR3 loop spans 15 amino acids. CDR1 is SGDLS, CDR2 YYNGEE, per germline. DNA of the CDR3: TGTGCCAGCAGCGTAGGACTAGCCACCTACAATGAGCAGTTCTTC. This codes for CASSVGLATYNEQFF.

The genes are TRBV18 and TRBJ1-2; D is undetermined. The germline V and J ends were trimmed by 6 bases and 9 bases, with 14 bases remaining between them. The CDR3 length is 12 residues. CDR1 is KGHSH, CDR2 LQKENI, per germline. The CDR3, as DNA: TGTGCCAGCTCCCTGGGCCCAAGGAGCTACACCTTC. Protein product: CASSLGPRSYTF. Looking up the rest from reference TRBV18 and TRBJ1-2 gives the full variable domain: NAGVMQNPRHLVRRRGQEARLRCSPMKGHSHVYWYRQLPEEGLKFMVYLQKENIIDESGMPKERFSAEFPKEGPSILRIQQVVRGDSAAYFCASSLGPRSYTFGSGTRLTVV.

The genes are TRBV5-5 and TRBJ2-7; D is possibly TRBD2 (6 bases). Trimming left V 4 bases short and J 4 bases short, with 18 bases between. CDR1 is SGHKS and CDR2 is YYEKEE in the germline V gene (reference sequence). The CDR3 is 15 amino acids. The CDR3 DNA sequence: TGTGCCAGCAGCCCCAATTTTAGCCGGGAGTACGAGCAGTACTTC. Its translation: CASSPNFSREYEQYF. Using reference TRBV5-5 and TRBJ2-7 for the parts outside the CDR3, the full variable domain is DAGVTQSPTHLIKTRGQQVTLRCSPISGHKSVSWYQQVLGQGPQFIFQYYEKEERGRGNFPDRFSARQFPNYSSELNVNALLLGDSALYLCASSPNFSREYEQYFGPGTRLTVT.

This clone has only a few counts. The V and J genes are TRBV18 and TRBJ1-5, with 8 bases that match TRBD1. The CDR3 spans 15 residues. V lost 5 bases and J lost 4; bases outside the gene matches: 7. Germline values: CDR1 KGHSH, CDR2 LQKENI. CDR3 in DNA: TGTGCCAGCTCATCAGACCGACAGGGGAATCAGCCCCAGCATTTT. It translates to CASSSDRQGNQPQHF.

This chain uses TRBV4-3 with TRBJ2-7; 11 bases match TRBD2. The V gene end was trimmed by 4 bases and the J gene end by 3 bases; junction bases not matched to a gene: 5. There are 15 residues in the CDR3. Germline V gene lookup returns CDR1 LGHNA and CDR2 YSLEER. Here the CDR3 DNA reads TGCGCCAGCAGCCCAACACTAGCGGGAGACTACGAGCAGTACTTC. Protein sequence: CASSPTLAGDYEQYF.

This chain connects TRBV2 to TRBJ2-3, with TRBD1 identical over 8 bases. This CDR3 is built from 15 residues. Germline values: CDR1 SNHLY, CDR2 FYNNEI. V lost 1 base, J lost 4 bases, and 4 bases stayed unmatched. The chain's CDR3 is CASSEDLTGADTQYF. In DNA form, the CDR3 reads TGTGCCAGCAGTGAAGATCTGACAGGGGCAGATACGCAGTATTTT.

V gene TRBV11-2 combines with J gene TRBJ2-5, with 7 bases identical to TRBD2. CDR1 and CDR2 (germline): SGHAT, FQNNGV. The CDR3 contains 15 residues. V was pared by 5 bases and J by 3 bases, with 9 bases of the junction left unmatched. CDR3 residues: CASSLLGGTEETQYF. The CDR3 DNA sequence: TGTGCCAGCAGCCTCCTCGGGGGGACGGAAGAGACCCAGTACTTC.

The V call is TRBV7-9, the J call TRBJ2-1; 12 positions match TRBD2. V shed 6 bases and J 7 bases; nucleotides not matched to a gene: 13. Germline V gene sequence: CDR1 SEHNR, CDR2 FQNEAQ (reference sequence). The length of the CDR3 is 17 residues. CDR3 coding DNA: TGTGCCAGCAGTCCCAAACGACTAGCGGGAGTGTGGAATGAGCAGTTCTTC. Protein sequence: CASSPKRLAGVWNEQFF.

The chain is built from TRBV9 and TRBJ1-1, with D possibly being TRBD1 (5 bases). The germline gives CDR1 SGDLS, CDR2 YYNGEE. The V end was cut by 0 bases, the J end by 11 bases, with 17 bases between. The CDR3 has 14 residues. The CDR3 reads CASSVAGDGPMAFF. The CDR3 DNA sequence: TGTGCCAGCAGCGTAGCTGGGGACGGACCGATGGCTTTCTTT.

The chain links TRBV6-6 to TRBJ1-1; D is unclear. The CDR3 contains 11 residues. Trimming left V 6 bases short and J 1 base short, with 3 bases between. Germline CDR1 reads MNHNY; CDR2 reads SVGAGI (reference sequence). The chain's CDR3 is CASRKNTEAFF. CDR3 nucleotide sequence: TGTGCCAGCAGAAAGAACACTGAAGCTTTCTTT.

V is TRBV6-5 and J is TRBJ1-3, with D unresolved. Germline loops: CDR1 MNHEY, CDR2 SVGAGI. Trimming removed 2 bases from V and 0 bases from J, with 2 bases in between. The CDR3 is 13 amino acids. The CDR3 spells CASSYTSGNTIYF. The DNA of the CDR3 is TGTGCCAGCAGTTACACCTCTGGAAACACCATATATTTT.

V and J are TRBV28 and TRBJ2-1; D gene ambiguous. The CDR3 has 15 amino acids. Germline CDR1 is MDHEN and CDR2 is SYDVKM. The V and J ends lost 6 bases and 4 bases respectively, with 16 bases between them. This CDR3 is CASRFSDRIYNEQFF. In nucleotides, the CDR3 is TGTGCCAGCAGATTTTCCGACCGGATTTACAATGAGCAGTTCTTC.

The chain joins TRBV6-6 to TRBJ2-7, with no clear D. This CDR3 has 14 amino acids. Germline CDR1 reads MNHNY; CDR2 reads SVGAGI (reference sequence). V was clipped by 2 bases and J by 1 base, with 9 bases between them. The chain's CDR3 is CASSYRADSYEQYF. Written as DNA, the CDR3 is TGTGCCAGCAGTTACAGGGCGGATTCCTACGAGCAGTACTTC.

The chain joins TRBV7-3 to TRBJ2-5; D call uncertain. CDR3 size: 13 residues. The V end was cut by 1 base, the J end by 4 bases, with 7 bases between. Germline CDR1 is SGHTA and CDR2 is FQGTGA. The CDR3 bases are TGTGCCAGCAGCTTAAGCTTGGGAGAGACCCAGTACTTC. Amino acids: CASSLSLGETQYF.

The chain employs TRBV5-1 and TRBJ2-5, with D perhaps TRBD1 or TRBD2 (5 bases each). Trimming cost V 0 bases and J 2 bases, with 11 bases left between them. The CDR3 totals 15 residues. CDR1 is SGHRS and CDR2 is YFSETQ in the germline V gene. CDR3 sequence (DNA): TGCGCCAGCAGCTTGGCCTGGGGGTATCAAGAGACCCAGTACTTC. This codes for CASSLAWGYQETQYF. Variable domain in full (rest from reference TRBV5-1 and TRBJ2-5): KAGVTQTPRYLIKTRGQQVTLSCSPISGHRSVSWYQQTPGQGLQFLFEYFSETQRNKGNFPGRFSGRQFSNSRSEMNVSTLELGDSALYLCASSLAWGYQETQYFGPGTRLLVL.

Of note for this clone: A much larger clone is a single base away; this may be a read error. This same CDR3 is encoded by further DNA sequences in the sample. V usage is TRBV7-9 and J usage is TRBJ1-5; D not resolved. This CDR3 region has 13 residues. Trimming pared 1 base from V and 1 base from J, leaving 2 bases between. From germline, CDR1 is SEHNR and CDR2 FQNEAQ (reference sequence). The CDR3 DNA reads TGTGCCAGCAGCTTAGAAAGCAATCAGCCCCAGCATTTT. It specifies CASSLESNQPQHF. The whole variable domain, remainder taken from reference TRBV7-9 and TRBJ1-5, is DTGVSQNPRHKITKRGQNVTFRCDPISEHNRLYWYRQTLGQGPEFLTYFQNEAQLEKSRLLSDRFSAERPKGSFSTLEIQRTEQGDSAMYLCASSLESNQPQHFGDGTRLSIL.

The genes are TRBV6-1 and TRBJ1-5; 7 bases line up with TRBD1. The CDR3 spans 14 residues. Germline CDR1 reads MNHNS; CDR2 reads SASEGT. Trimming at V came to 8 bases and at J to 4 bases, leaving 8 bases not matched to a gene. The CDR3 nucleotides read TGTGCCAGCGCCCCCGGGACAGTTAATCAGCCCCAGCATTTT. It codes for CASAPGTVNQPQHF.

V usage is TRBV6-5 and J usage is TRBJ2-3; TRBD2 is a possible D gene (5 bases). This CDR3 region has 16 residues. Per germline, CDR1 MNHEY and CDR2 SVGAGI. The V gene lost 4 bases and the J gene lost 2 bases, with 16 bases spanning the gap. The CDR3 protein is CASSSTWISATDTQYF. The CDR3 DNA reads as TGTGCCAGCAGTTCTACCTGGATTAGCGCCACAGATACGCAGTATTTT.

This rearrangement joins TRBV6-5 to TRBJ2-5; 7 nucleotides agree with TRBD2. The CDR3 is 14 residues long. J lost 3 bases, V lost 6 bases, and 7 bases had no gene match. CDR1 and CDR2 (germline): MNHEY, SVGAGI. This CDR3 reads CASRVWGGEETQYF. The CDR3 DNA sequence: TGTGCCAGCAGAGTTTGGGGGGGGGAAGAGACCCAGTACTTC.

This clone is deemed large (0.1 to 1%). The genes are TRBV7-6 and TRBJ2-1; a weak D match, TRBD1 (5 bases). Germline V gene data show CDR1 as SGHVS and CDR2 as FNYEAQ. Trimming shortened V by 1 base and J by 0 bases, and 10 bases separated the two germline ends. This CDR3 has 16 amino acids. CDR3 sequence reads: CASSLGATDSYNEQFF. The CDR3 DNA follows: TGTGCCAGCAGCTTAGGAGCGACAGACTCCTACAATGAGCAGTTCTTC. The whole variable domain, filled in from reference TRBV7-6 and TRBJ2-1, reads GAGVSQSPRYKVTKRGQDVALRCDPISGHVSLYWYRQALGQGPEFLTYFNYEAQQDKSGLPNDRFSAERPEGSISTLTIQRTEQRDSAMYRCASSLGATDSYNEQFFGPGTRLTVL.